Listed here are 5 T cell receptor beta chains from one sample, sequenced in a study of early T cells in non-severe SARS-CoV-2 infection. TCRdb recomputed calls from the 5' RACE reads with MiXCR, one row per CDR3 protein. The sample shows more than 95,000 distinct CDR3 sequences, about 15% of them seen only once. The sample comprised whole blood. The source of these receptors is an adult who was a healthcare worker with PCR-confirmed SARS-CoV-2 infection or an uninfected control (not recorded which).

This clonotype was observed a few times. This chain uses TRBV30 with TRBJ2-2, with 9 bases lining up with TRBD1. The CDR3 totals 14 residues. The J segment lost 6 bases and the V segment lost 5 bases, leaving 7 bases of the junction unmatched. Germline V gene lookup returns CDR1 GTSNPN and CDR2 SVGIG (reference sequence). CDR3: CAWEGQGRSGELFF. DNA for the CDR3: TGTGCCTGGGAGGGACAGGGAAGATCCGGGGAGCTGTTTTTT.

In this sample, this clonotype turned up a few times. The chain couples TRBV20-1 to TRBJ2-1; 9 nucleotides align to TRBD1. V trimming: 4 bases; J trimming: 8 bases; junction bases outside the gene matches: 9. This CDR3 is 14 amino acids long. The germline V gene encodes CDR1 DFQATT and CDR2 SNEGSKA (reference sequence). This CDR3 reads CSATGTGFPDEQFF. For the CDR3, the DNA is TGCAGTGCTACCGGGACAGGGTTCCCCGATGAGCAGTTCTTC.

The rearrangement joins TRBV6-1 to TRBJ2-5; TRBD2 agrees at 13 bases. Trimming took 8 bases from V and 5 from J; bases not matched to a gene: 14. CDR3 length: 17 amino acids. Germline lookup yields CDR1 MNHNS and CDR2 SASEGT. In nucleotides, the CDR3 is TGTGCCAGCGTGGGACAAACTAGCGGGGGGGCCTTGGAGACCCAGTACTTC. Protein product: CASVGQTSGGALETQYF.

This clonotype was seen at least ten times. The CDR3 sequence: CASSTGRQGSSPLHF. CDR3 DNA: TGCGCCAGCAGCACCGGAAGACAGGGCAGTTCACCCCTCCACTTT. This rearrangement joins TRBV5-1 to TRBJ1-6, with 7 bases fitting TRBD1. V dropped 4 bases and J dropped 9; count of bases not matched to a gene: 10. CDR1 is SGHRS, CDR2 YFSETQ, per germline. The CDR3 loop spans 15 amino acids.

This clonotype was recorded many times. This chain links TRBV12-3 or TRBV12-4 with TRBJ1-2, with D perhaps matching TRBD1 (6 bases). Trimming pared 5 bases from V and 2 bases from J, leaving 12 bases between. The CDR3 has 14 residues. The CDR3 protein is CASSPWTANYGYTF. In DNA, the CDR3 is TGTGCCAGCAGTCCATGGACAGCCAACTATGGCTACACCTTC.